This passage covers 25 T cell receptor beta chains from one sample sequenced in a study of OX40 agonist ivuxolimab in advanced cancers. Data came from immunoSEQ multiplex PCR; TCRdb stores just in-frame clones and leaves some out. This table holds around 58,000 clones, approximately 94% found once. The specimen comprised CD4+ or CD8+ T cells sorted from blood, sampled in a trial of the OX40 agonist ivuxolimab. Every receptor here comes from an adult with an advanced solid tumor such as melanoma, head and neck, liver or kidney cancer.

This clone appeared once. J is TRBJ2-7 and V is TRBV11-2, with D possibly TRBD2 on 5 matching bases. CDR3 length: 14 residues. Trimming removed 5 bases at V and 3 bases at J, with 14 bases between. Germline CDR1 and CDR2: SGHAT and FQNNGV. CDR3 in DNA: TGTGCCAGCAGCCGGATTCTGGGAGTCTACGAGCAGTACTTC. It codes for CASSRILGVYEQYF. Using reference TRBV11-2 and TRBJ2-7 for the parts outside the CDR3, the full variable domain is EAGVAQSPRYKIIEKRQSVAFWCNPISGHATLYWYQQILGQGPKLLIQFQNNGVVDDSQLPKDRFSAERLKGVDSTLKIQPAKLEDSAVYLCASSRILGVYEQYFGPGTRLTVT.

The CDR3 here is CASSAVGAGDGGYTF. CDR3 DNA: TGTGCCAGCAGCGCCGTGGGGGCGGGGGATGGTGGCTACACCTTC. V and J are TRBV9 and TRBJ1-2; maybe TRBD1 (6 bases). Trimming removed 3 bases at V and 7 bases at J, with 19 bases between. The CDR3 runs to 15 residues. Germline V gene lookup returns CDR1 SGDLS and CDR2 YYNGEE.

This chain connects TRBV9 to TRBJ2-7; 8 bases align to TRBD2. V lost 0 bases to trimming and J lost 0 bases; unmatched junction nucleotides: 2. CDR1 and CDR2 (germline): SGDLS, YYNGEE. This CDR3 is 15 amino acids long. DNA for the CDR3: TGTGCCAGCAGCGTAGCGGGAGGGAACTCCTACGAGCAGTACTTC. It is translated as CASSVAGGNSYEQYF.

This sequence joins TRBV19 and TRBJ2-4, with 14 bases fitting TRBD2. V was pared by 5 bases and J by 5 bases, with 11 bases of the junction left unmatched. The CDR3 runs to 18 residues. Germline V gene sequence: CDR1 LNHDA, CDR2 SQIVND (reference sequence). The CDR3: CASSPEGLAGGFQNIQYF. As DNA, the CDR3 is TGTGCCAGTAGTCCCGAAGGACTAGCGGGAGGATTCCAAAACATTCAGTACTTC.

V usage is TRBV5-1 and J usage is TRBJ2-7; 9 bases agree with TRBD2. From germline, CDR1 is SGHRS and CDR2 YFSETQ. V shed 3 bases and J 4 bases; nucleotides not matched to a gene: 8. This CDR3 contains 15 residues. In DNA form, the CDR3 reads TGCGCCAGCAGCTCCCAAGATAGCGGGAGTTACGAGCAGTACTTC. The encoded protein is CASSSQDSGSYEQYF.

The chain uses TRBV7-9 and TRBJ2-7; D is ambiguous. V lost 3 bases and J 6 bases, leaving 21 bases between the germline ends. CDR1 and CDR2 (germline): SEHNR, FQNEAQ (reference sequence). The length of the CDR3 is 16 residues. The CDR3 sequence is CASSLLNSPRLSEQYF. CDR3 DNA: TGTGCCAGCAGCTTGTTAAACTCTCCCAGGTTGTCCGAGCAGTACTTC.

The rearrangement uses TRBV14 and TRBJ2-2, with 13 bases lining up with TRBD2. The CDR3 covers 18 residues. Germline V CDR1 and CDR2: SGHDN, FVKESK. V lost 4 bases, J lost 5 bases, and 10 bases stayed unmatched. This chain's CDR3 is CASSPFGLAGARTGELFF. The CDR3 DNA sequence: TGTGCCAGCAGCCCCTTTGGACTAGCGGGAGCTCGGACCGGGGAGCTGTTTTTT.

This sequence joins TRBV4-3 and TRBJ1-3, with TRBD1 as a possible D gene (6 bases). CDR1 is LGHNA, CDR2 YSLEER, per germline. The CDR3 sequence is 17 residues long. V was pared by 0 bases and J by 0 bases, with 12 bases between. CDR3 DNA sequence: TGCGCCAGCAGCCAAGACTGGACAGCTACCTCTGGAAACACCATATATTTT. It yields the protein CASSQDWTATSGNTIYF.

As DNA, the CDR3 is TGTGCCAGCAGCTTAGCCGCGGGCAGGAACACTGAAGCTTTCTTT. As protein: CASSLAAGRNTEAFF. The J gene is TRBJ1-1, the V gene TRBV7-9; D unclear. CDR3 length: 15 amino acids. In germline, CDR1 is SEHNR, CDR2 FQNEAQ (reference sequence). V gave up 0 bases and J gave up 1 base, with 9 bases separating them. The complete variable domain, with remaining parts taken from reference TRBV7-9 and TRBJ1-1, reads DTGVSQNPRHKITKRGQNVTFRCDPISEHNRLYWYRQTLGQGPEFLTYFQNEAQLEKSRLLSDRFSAERPKGSFSTLEIQRTEQGDSAMYLCASSLAAGRNTEAFFGQGTRLTVV.

The chain recombines TRBV9 with TRBJ2-2, with 8 positions matching TRBD2. Looked up from germline, CDR1 is SGDLS and CDR2 is YYNGEE. Unmatched junction bases numbered 6, after V lost 3 bases and J lost 5 bases. The CDR3 contains 15 residues. The CDR3 coding sequence is TGTGCCAGCAGCGGGATAGCGGGACCGACCGGGGAGCTGTTTTTT. Translation: CASSGIAGPTGELFF.

The rearrangement uses TRBV7-2 and TRBJ1-2; weak D call: TRBD1 (5 bases). V dropped 1 base and J dropped 0 bases, with 9 bases sitting between them. This CDR3 region has 15 residues. Per germline, CDR1 SGHTA and CDR2 FQGNSA. CDR3 sequence (DNA): TGTGCCAGCAGCTTAGGGGGGTCGTCTAACTATGGCTACACCTTC. Translated, it gives CASSLGGSSNYGYTF.

This chain connects TRBV9 to TRBJ1-2, with D hard to call. This CDR3 contains 14 residues. Trimming stripped 3 bases from V and 0 bases from J, with 9 bases between. Germline V gene lookup returns CDR1 SGDLS and CDR2 YYNGEE. This CDR3 reads CASSAVFPNYGYTF. The CDR3 DNA reads TGTGCCAGCAGCGCCGTGTTTCCTAACTATGGCTACACCTTC.

J is TRBJ2-7 and V is TRBV27, with 9 positions matching TRBD1. Germline lookup yields CDR1 MNHEY and CDR2 SMNVEV (reference sequence). The CDR3 contains 14 residues. After removal of 5 bases from V and 3 bases from J, the junction contained 5 bases not matched to a gene. CDR3 loop: CASSDRGEFYEQYF. As DNA, the CDR3 is TGTGCCAGCAGTGACAGGGGGGAATTCTACGAGCAGTACTTC.

This clone was seen a single time. Its ends do not fully match the called genes, so a read error is possible. V is TRBV9 and J is TRBJ2-1, with TRBD2 matching 16 bases. This CDR3 region has 17 residues. The germline gives CDR1 SGDLS, CDR2 YYNGEE. The CDR3 is CASSVAGTSGRGNGQFF. CDR3 sequence (DNA): TGTGCCAGCAGCGTAGCTGGGACTAGCGGGAGGGGGAATGGGCAGTTCTTC.

The chain recombines TRBV11-2 with TRBJ2-7; TRBD1 or TRBD2 may be the D gene (5 bases each). This CDR3 is built from 16 residues. V was shortened by 5 bases and J by 2 bases, with 19 bases between the two germline ends. Germline CDR1 and CDR2: SGHAT and FQNNGV. The CDR3 region is CASSLTMTGTPYEQYF. The CDR3 DNA reads as TGTGCCAGCAGCCTAACTATGACGGGGACCCCCTACGAGCAGTACTTC.

This clone was seen just once. The chain carries TRBV30 and TRBJ2-1, with 10 bases fitting TRBD2. This CDR3 spans 15 amino acids. Germline V gene lookup returns CDR1 GTSNPN and CDR2 SVGIG (reference sequence). J was trimmed by 3 bases and V by 3 bases; bases with no gene match: 5. CDR3 sequence (DNA): TGTGCCTGGAGATCCGGGACTAGCGACTACAATGAGCAGTTCTTC. Amino acids: CAWRSGTSDYNEQFF. The full variable domain, its missing parts supplied by reference TRBV30 and TRBJ2-1, is SQTIHQWPATLVQPVGSPLSLECTVEGTSNPNLYWYRQAAGRGLQLLFYSVGIGQISSEVPQNLSASRPQDRQFILSSKKLLLSDSGFYLCAWRSGTSDYNEQFFGPGTRLTVL.

V and J are TRBV20-1 and TRBJ2-7; D call uncertain. V lost 0 bases and J 4 bases, leaving 4 bases between the germline ends. The CDR3 is 11 amino acids. CDR1 and CDR2 (germline): DFQATT, SNEGSKA (reference sequence). The CDR3 region is CSARDSYEQYF. The CDR3 DNA follows: TGCAGTGCTAGAGACAGTTACGAGCAGTACTTC.

The J gene is TRBJ1-2, the V gene TRBV19, with D hard to call. Trimming took 1 base from V and 8 from J, leaving 11 bases between them. CDR3 length equals 13 residues. Germline CDR1 is LNHDA and CDR2 is SQIVND (reference sequence). The CDR3 loop is CASSIGAGSGYTF. In DNA form, the CDR3 reads TGTGCCAGTAGTATAGGAGCTGGTAGCGGCTACACCTTC.

As to this clone: Distinct nucleotide sequences in the sample also encode this CDR3. Here the CDR3 DNA reads TGTGCCAGCAGTTCGGGGGGGACTGAAGCTTTCTTT. It translates to CASSSGGTEAFF. This chain links TRBV27 with TRBJ1-1; maybe TRBD1 (5 bases). Trimming took 4 bases from V and 5 from J, leaving 8 bases between them. Germline CDR1 reads MNHEY; CDR2 reads SMNVEV (reference sequence). This CDR3 spans 12 amino acids.

The chain recombines TRBV7-9 with TRBJ1-1; no clear D. Trimming took 1 base from V and 4 from J, leaving 4 bases between them. The CDR3 is made up of 12 amino acids. Looked up from germline, CDR1 is SEHNR and CDR2 is FQNEAQ (reference sequence). The CDR3 nucleotides are TGTGCCAGCAGCTTAGGGTCCACTGAAGCTTTCTTT. Its protein is CASSLGSTEAFF.

There are a few counts of this clone. J is TRBJ2-7 and V is TRBV19; TRBD2 is a possible D gene (6 bases). Germline CDR1 is LNHDA and CDR2 is SQIVND (reference sequence). Trimming stripped 1 base from V and 6 bases from J, with 16 bases between. This CDR3 region has 15 residues. CDR3 coding DNA: TGTGCCAGTAGTATAGTGTCCGGGAGTCTGGGCGAGCAGTACTTC. This encodes CASSIVSGSLGEQYF.

The CDR3 is CASSPGGGNTEAFF. In DNA, the CDR3 is TGTGCCAGCAGCCCTGGGGGCGGTAACACTGAAGCTTTCTTT. J is TRBJ1-1 and V is TRBV9; D may be TRBD1 (6 bases). Germline CDR1 SGDLS, CDR2 YYNGEE. Trimming pared 4 bases from V and 2 bases from J, leaving 12 bases between. The CDR3 is 14 amino acids.

This clone occurred once. V usage is TRBV27 and J usage is TRBJ2-4, with a tentative D call TRBD1 (6 bases). Germline values: CDR1 MNHEY, CDR2 SMNVEV (reference sequence). V was cut by 7 bases and J by 3 bases, with 25 bases left in between. CDR3 length: 18 amino acids. The CDR3: CASTLGDGTPQHKNIQYF. The CDR3 nucleotides read TGTGCCAGCACCTTAGGGGACGGGACACCCCAACACAAAAACATTCAGTACTTC.

The V gene is TRBV6-5, the J gene TRBJ1-1, with a tentative D call TRBD1 (6 bases). Germline-derived CDR1 and CDR2 are MNHEY and SVGAGI. With 5 bases removed from V and 0 bases from J, the gap between germline ends came to 13 bases. The CDR3 runs 15 residues. CDR3 sequence (DNA): TGTGCCAGCAGTCTACAGGGTTATGTGAACACTGAAGCTTTCTTT. Encoded protein: CASSLQGYVNTEAFF.

The chain carries TRBV4-1 and TRBJ2-2, with no clear D. Germline V gene lookup returns CDR1 MGHRA and CDR2 YSYEKL. The CDR3 sequence is 12 residues long. Trimming cost V 8 bases and J 4 bases, with 8 bases left between them. The chain's CDR3 is CASGIGTGELFF. CDR3 nucleotides: TGCGCCAGCGGGATAGGCACCGGGGAGCTGTTTTTT.